This T cell receptor beta chain was observed in a study of blood T cell repertoires in COVID-19. The protocol was immunoSEQ multiplex PCR, while the TCRdb copy is restricted to in-frame clones and leaves out a portion. The sample records about 170,000 clones, roughly 85% being singletons. Clinical histories supplied by participants themselves formed the basis of cohort assignment. This receptor was obtained from a woman in her 70s in a cohort exposed to, infected with or recovered from COVID-19 (not recorded which). Sequenced: PBMCs or T cells enriched from blood (not recorded which).

The CDR3 DNA is TGTGCCAGCAGTTTAAATCAGGGAGGTACGCAGTATTTT. The encoded protein is CASSLNQGGTQYF. The gene calls are TRBV12-3 or TRBV12-4 and TRBJ2-3, with D possibly TRBD2 on 6 matching bases. V lost 2 bases and J 8 bases, leaving 11 bases between the germline ends. CDR3 length: 13 residues.